Listed below are T cell receptor beta chains from one sample, sequenced in a study of control samples from healthy donors and cancer patients. Clones were read by immunoSEQ multiplex PCR, and TCRdb kept only the in-frame ones, dropping some. Here the sample spans 130,000 or so clones, approximately 90% being singletons. The sequenced sample was blood. The receptors originated from a man in his fifties in good health. Both conserved end residues are part of each CDR3. A D gene is named only where the DNA matches it firmly. Clone size is stated in some rows and not others, as once, few, many or a class when expanded.

CASSLWRTVLERTNEKLFF	TGTGCCAGCAGCTTATGGAGGACAGTTCTCGAACGAACTAATGAAAAACTGTTTTTT	TRBV7-3	TRBJ1-4	NA	NA
CASRQTGTGVEQYF	TGTGCCAGCCGCCAAACCGGGACAGGGGTTGAGCAGTACTTC	TRBV27	TRBJ2-7	TRBD1	NA
CASSLTGGNQPQHF	TGTGCCAGCAGCCTAACAGGGGGCAATCAGCCCCAGCATTTT	TRBV6-5	TRBJ1-5	TRBD1	NA
CASSLLRRKETQYF	TGCGCCAGCAGCTTGTTGCGGAGGAAAGAGACCCAGTACTTC	TRBV5-1	TRBJ2-5	NA	NA
CASSLAGRGIDGYTF	TGCGCCAGCAGCTTGGCCGGCAGGGGGATAGATGGCTACACCTTC	TRBV5-1	TRBJ1-2	TRBD1	NA
CASSQDSRNEQFF	TGTGCCAGCAGCCAAGACTCCAGGAATGAGCAGTTCTTC	TRBV3-1/TRBV3-2	TRBJ2-1	NA	NA
CASSLGLLSSYEQYF	TGTGCCAGCAGCTTGGGACTGTTGAGCTCCTACGAGCAGTACTTC	TRBV5-5	TRBJ2-7	NA	NA
CASSERGANTEAFF	TGTGCCAGCAGTGAAAGAGGGGCGAACACTGAAGCTTTCTTT	TRBV2	TRBJ1-1	NA	NA
CASSPQVQVNEQFF	TGCGCCAGCAGTCCTCAGGTCCAAGTAAATGAGCAGTTCTTC	TRBV10-1	TRBJ2-1	NA	NA
CAWSGELVRQFF	TGTGCCTGGAGTGGGGAGCTAGTACGGCAGTTCTTC	TRBV30	TRBJ2-1	NA	NA
CASSPGQGWTGELFF	TGTGCCAGCTCACCTGGACAGGGATGGACCGGGGAGCTGTTTTTT	TRBV18	TRBJ2-2	TRBD1	once
CAWSVTGQRNEKLFF	TGTGCCTGGAGTGTTACAGGGCAGCGAAATGAAAAACTGTTTTTT	TRBV30	TRBJ1-4	NA	NA
CASSLGNGLDGYTF	TGTGCCAGCAGCTTGGGAAATGGACTCGATGGCTACACCTTC	TRBV5-4	TRBJ1-2	NA	NA
CASSFLDSGEQYF	TGTGCCAGCAGTTTTCTAGACAGTGGGGAGCAGTACTTC	TRBV28	TRBJ2-7	NA	NA
CASSQDLGGAGGEQFF	TGTGCCAGCAGCCAAGACCTCGGGGGGGCCGGAGGTGAGCAGTTCTTC	TRBV4-2	TRBJ2-1	TRBD2	NA
CASSFHAWTGSDEQFF	TGCGCCAGCAGCTTCCATGCTTGGACAGGGTCGGATGAGCAGTTCTTC	TRBV5-1	TRBJ2-1	TRBD1	NA
CASSESSREQYF	TGCGCCAGCAGTGAGTCATCGAGGGAGCAGTACTTC	TRBV10-1	TRBJ2-7	NA	NA
CASSSQGKQPQHF	TGTGCCAGCAGCTCACAGGGGAAGCAGCCCCAGCATTTT	TRBV3-1/TRBV3-2	TRBJ1-5	TRBD1	NA
CASSGDGHNEAFF	TGTGCCAGCAGTGGGGACGGCCACAATGAAGCTTTCTTT	TRBV27	TRBJ1-1	NA	NA
CASARRGAGNYEQYF	TGTGCCAGCGCTAGGAGGGGGGCTGGGAACTACGAGCAGTACTTC	TRBV11-3	TRBJ2-7	NA	NA
CATSRGTSGGEQYF	TGTGCCACCAGCAGAGGGACATCGGGAGGCGAGCAGTACTTC	TRBV15	TRBJ2-7	TRBD2	NA
CASSESRGQLGDTQYF	TGCGCCAGCAGTGAGTCGAGGGGACAGCTGGGAGATACGCAGTATTTT	TRBV10-1	TRBJ2-3	TRBD1	NA
CASSPGRNTGELFF	TGTGCCAGTAGTCCGGGACGGAACACCGGGGAGCTGTTTTTT	TRBV19	TRBJ2-2	NA	NA
CASSSARGLYEQFF	TGTGCCAGCAGCTCCGCACGAGGGTTATATGAGCAGTTCTTC	TRBV13	TRBJ2-1	NA	NA
CASTWTYTDTQYF	TGCGCCAGCACTTGGACGTACACAGATACGCAGTATTTT	TRBV10-2	TRBJ2-3	NA	NA
CASSGDPGNTIYF	TGTGCCAGTAGTGGGGACCCTGGGAACACCATATATTTT	TRBV19	TRBJ1-3	NA	NA
CASSLGTTGSSSYEQYF	TGTGCCAGCAGCTTGGGGACGACAGGGAGTTCGTCCTACGAGCAGTACTTC	TRBV7-9	TRBJ2-7	TRBD1	few
CASSQMTGSYEQYF	TGTGCCAGCAGCCAAATGACAGGGAGCTACGAGCAGTACTTC	TRBV7-2	TRBJ2-7	TRBD1	NA
CASSLGDTQYF	TGTGCCAGCAGCTTGGGGGATACGCAGTATTTT	TRBV5-6	TRBJ2-3	NA	NA
CASSQDGGTRKEAKNIQYF	TGTGCCAGCAGCCAAGATGGGGGCACGAGGAAGGAGGCCAAAAACATTCAGTACTTC	TRBV14	TRBJ2-4	NA	NA
CASSGEGGFNQPQHF	TGTGCCAGCAGCGGGGAGGGGGGGTTTAATCAGCCCCAGCATTTT	TRBV9	TRBJ1-5	NA	few
CASRATGLSGNTIYF	TGTGCCAGCAGGGCGACAGGCCTCTCTGGAAACACCATATATTTT	TRBV6-6	TRBJ1-3	NA	NA
CATSDSTGWWETQYF	TGTGCCACCAGTGATTCGACAGGCTGGTGGGAGACCCAGTACTTC	TRBV24-1	TRBJ2-5	NA	NA
CASSSFNEQYF	TGTGCCAGCAGCAGCTTTAACGAGCAGTACTTC	TRBV12-3/TRBV12-4	TRBJ2-7	NA	NA
CASSIGGGSGSYGYTF	TGTGCCAGTAGTATAGGCGGGGGCAGTGGAAGTTATGGCTACACCTTC	TRBV19	TRBJ1-2	NA	few
CASSSQDQGTEAFF	TGCGCCAGCAGCTCTCAGGATCAGGGGACTGAAGCTTTCTTT	TRBV5-1	TRBJ1-1	NA	NA
CASSQRLGLFQETQYF	TGTGCCAGCAGCCAACGTCTCGGGCTGTTCCAAGAGACCCAGTACTTC	TRBV14	TRBJ2-5	NA	NA
CASRPLGHNTEAFF	TGCGCCAGCCGACCTCTGGGGCATAACACTGAAGCTTTCTTT	TRBV5-1	TRBJ1-1	NA	NA
CASKPSGGVTGELFF	TGTGCCAGCAAACCTAGCGGGGGGGTCACCGGGGAGCTGTTTTTT	TRBV7-2	TRBJ2-2	TRBD2	NA
CASSEFLSHEQYF	TGTGCCAGCAGTGAATTCCTGTCTCACGAGCAGTACTTC	TRBV2	TRBJ2-7	NA	NA